The next 30 T cell receptor beta chains were all read from a single sample in a study of cytomegalovirus exposure and HLA in healthy donors. The PCR was carried out with 60 Vbeta primers and 13 Jbeta primers. Assay used: immunoSEQ multiplex PCR; TCRdb lists only in-frame clones, some missing. The sample consists of some 150,000 clones, about three quarters of them appearing once. Sequences were obtained from PBMCs. These receptor sequences come from a female donor in good health and CMV-seronegative.

The chain employs TRBV5-1 and TRBJ2-2; D might be TRBD1 (5 bases). The CDR3 is 16 amino acids. Looked up from germline, CDR1 is SGHRS and CDR2 is YFSETQ. The V and J ends lost 1 base and 1 base respectively, with 11 bases between them. CDR3 protein: CASSLTRTLNTGELFF. CDR3 in DNA: TGCGCCAGCAGCTTGACGAGGACACTGAACACCGGGGAGCTGTTTTTT.

The chain is built from TRBV6-5 and TRBJ1-1, with D perhaps matching TRBD1 (5 bases). Trimming left V 2 bases short and J 4 bases short, with 14 bases between. Germline assignment: CDR1 MNHEY and CDR2 SVGAGI. This CDR3 has 15 residues. For the CDR3, the DNA is TGTGCCAGCAGTTACCCCGTCCCTGGGGCCACTGAAGCTTTCTTT. Its protein is CASSYPVPGATEAFF.

The chain joins TRBV29-1 to TRBJ1-1; a weak D match, TRBD1 (5 bases). The V and J ends lost 4 bases and 1 base respectively, with 7 bases between them. From germline, CDR1 is SQVTM and CDR2 ANQGSEA. This CDR3 is built from 12 residues. The CDR3 nucleotides read TGCAGCGTTGGACAGAAGAACACTGAAGCTTTCTTT. It codes for CSVGQKNTEAFF.

This clone was counted a few times. The V call is TRBV4-2, the J call TRBJ2-7, with TRBD2 matching 12 bases. The V and J ends lost 2 bases and 3 bases, in that order; junction bases with no gene match: 8. Per germline, CDR1 LGHNA and CDR2 YNFKEQ. The CDR3 spans 17 residues. The CDR3 DNA reads as TGTGCCAGCAGCCAAACTAGCGGGGGGTATACAGGCTACGAGCAGTACTTC. This encodes CASSQTSGGYTGYEQYF.

The J gene is TRBJ1-4, the V gene TRBV2; D unresolved. CDR3 length: 16 residues. Germline CDR1 is SNHLY and CDR2 is FYNNEI. The V gene lost 5 bases and the J gene lost 0 bases, with 13 bases spanning the gap. The CDR3 coding sequence is TGTGCCAGCAGTCCCAGGAGGGCAGCAACTAATGAAAAACTGTTTTTT. Its protein product is CASSPRRAATNEKLFF.

There are a few counts of this clone. The chain uses TRBV2 and TRBJ1-1, with D possibly TRBD1 on 6 matching bases. In germline, CDR1 is SNHLY, CDR2 FYNNEI. This CDR3 contains 13 residues. Trimming stripped 8 bases from V and 4 bases from J, with 14 bases between. CDR3 nucleotides: TGTGCCAGCCATACAGGGATCGGCACTGAAGCTTTCTTT. It yields the protein CASHTGIGTEAFF. Variable domain in full (rest from reference TRBV2 and TRBJ1-1): EPEVTQTPSHQVTQMGQEVILRCVPISNHLYFYWYRQILGQKVEFLVSFYNNEISEKSEIFDDQFSVERPDGSNFTLKIRSTKLEDSAMYFCASHTGIGTEAFFGQGTRLTVV.

The CDR3 is CASSLPGQGARGTEAFF. The DNA for the CDR3 is TGCGCCAGCAGCTTGCCGGGACAGGGGGCGCGGGGCACTGAAGCTTTCTTT. This rearrangement joins TRBV5-1 to TRBJ1-1; 12 nucleotides agree with TRBD1. Germline V gives CDR1 SGHRS, CDR2 YFSETQ. This CDR3 has 17 residues. Losses at the gene ends were 1 base for V and 4 bases for J; bases not matched to a gene: 8.

V is TRBV18 and J is TRBJ1-5; TRBD1 matches 8 bases. From germline, CDR1 is KGHSH and CDR2 LQKENI. V shed 3 bases, J shed 2 bases, and the junction held 6 bases outside the gene matches. The CDR3 sequence is 16 residues long. CDR3 region: CASSPQTGVGNQPQHF. The CDR3 DNA reads as TGTGCCAGCTCACCCCAGACAGGGGTCGGCAATCAGCCCCAGCATTTT.

Only a few counts were recorded for this clone. This chain connects TRBV6-5 to TRBJ1-1; the D gene is possibly TRBD1 (6 bases). Deletions cut 7 bases from V and 2 bases from J, with 17 bases between. Per germline, CDR1 MNHEY and CDR2 SVGAGI. This CDR3 contains 15 residues. CDR3 loop: CASKLQQGTNTEAFF. The CDR3 bases are TGTGCCAGCAAACTTCAACAGGGAACTAACACTGAAGCTTTCTTT.

The V gene is TRBV10-1, the J gene TRBJ1-1; 7 bases are shared with TRBD1. The CDR3 runs to 17 residues. V trimming: 0 bases; J trimming: 2 bases; junction bases outside the gene matches: 9. Looked up from germline, CDR1 is WNHNN and CDR2 is SYGVQD (reference sequence). CDR3 residues: CASSESHARQGNTEAFF. Here the CDR3 DNA reads TGCGCCAGCAGTGAGTCTCACGCGAGACAGGGAAACACTGAAGCTTTCTTT.

The gene calls are TRBV27 and TRBJ1-1, with 7 bases lining up with TRBD1. The germline gives CDR1 MNHEY, CDR2 SMNVEV (reference sequence). The CDR3 spans 15 residues. V lost 3 bases, J lost 1 base, and 5 bases stayed unmatched. The CDR3 loop is CASSFPDRPNTEAFF. The CDR3 region has the DNA TGTGCCAGCAGTTTCCCGGACAGGCCGAACACTGAAGCTTTCTTT.

Turning to this clone: Different DNA sequences within this sample yield the same CDR3. This chain connects TRBV19 to TRBJ1-1; tentatively, D is TRBD1 (6 bases). The CDR3 extends over 13 amino acids. In germline, CDR1 is LNHDA, CDR2 SQIVND (reference sequence). V lost 6 bases and J lost 0, with 8 bases in between. CDR3 nucleotide sequence: TGTGCCAGTAGGGACAGATTGAACACTGAAGCTTTCTTT. Its protein product is CASRDRLNTEAFF.

The gene calls are TRBV30 and TRBJ2-7, with 7 bases matching TRBD1. V shed 3 bases and J 3 bases; nucleotides not matched to a gene: 5. The CDR3 loop spans 13 amino acids. The germline V gene has CDR1 GTSNPN and CDR2 SVGIG (reference sequence). CDR3 DNA: TGTGCCTGGAGCCGGAACAGGGGCTACGAGCAGTACTTC. Its translation is CAWSRNRGYEQYF.

This clone rates as medium-sized. The chain has TRBV6-1 and TRBJ1-1; 8 bases agree with TRBD1. With 8 bases clipped from V and 1 base from J, the junction kept 9 bases outside the gene matches. Germline V gene data show CDR1 as MNHNS and CDR2 as SASEGT. The CDR3 is made up of 15 amino acids. Here the CDR3 DNA reads TGTGCCAGCGGACCCGGACAGGGAGCGAACACTGAAGCTTTCTTT. Protein product: CASGPGQGANTEAFF.

This chain uses TRBV5-1 with TRBJ2-5, with D unresolved. The V gene lost 0 bases and the J gene lost 1 base, with 4 bases spanning the gap. This CDR3 is 13 amino acids long. Germline CDR1 SGHRS, CDR2 YFSETQ. CDR3 nucleotide sequence: TGCGCCAGCAGCTTGGACTTCCAAGAGACCCAGTACTTC. Protein product: CASSLDFQETQYF.

The rearrangement links TRBV28 to TRBJ2-7, with 9 positions matching TRBD2. Germline CDR1 MDHEN, CDR2 SYDVKM. Losses at the gene ends were 7 bases for V and 6 bases for J; bases not matched to a gene: 16. The CDR3 is 16 residues long. The CDR3, as DNA: TGTGCCAGCATCCCGGCTAGCGGGGTACGACTAGGCGAGCAGTACTTC. The encoded protein is CASIPASGVRLGEQYF.

This clone showed up just a few times. V usage is TRBV4-1 and J usage is TRBJ1-1; 7 bases align to TRBD1. CDR3 size: 14 residues. J was trimmed by 6 bases and V by 1 base; bases with no gene match: 5. CDR1 and CDR2 (germline): MGHRA, YSYEKL. CDR3 nucleotides: TGCGCCAGCAGCCAAGGAGATACAGGGGCTGAAGCTTTCTTT. Translation gives CASSQGDTGAEAFF.

The CDR3 DNA follows: TGTGCCAGCAGTGAAGAGAGAGGGGGCTGGTACGAGCAGTACTTC. Its protein is CASSEERGGWYEQYF. The chain is built from TRBV6-1 and TRBJ2-7; 7 bases line up with TRBD1. V gave up 1 base and J gave up 4 bases; unmatched junction bases: 7. Germline CDR1 MNHNS, CDR2 SASEGT. There are 15 residues in the CDR3.

This chain uses TRBV6-6 with TRBJ2-6, with D perhaps matching TRBD2 (6 bases). The CDR3 is 15 amino acids. V was cut by 2 bases and J by 4 bases, with 9 bases left in between. Germline V lookup: CDR1 MNHNY, CDR2 SVGAGI (reference sequence). The chain's CDR3 is CASSYGGTGANVLTF. Written as DNA, the CDR3 is TGTGCCAGCAGTTACGGGGGGACCGGGGCCAACGTCCTGACTTTC.

V is TRBV4-1 and J is TRBJ2-7; the match to TRBD1 covers 8 bases. After removal of 0 bases from V and 3 bases from J, the junction contained 7 bases not matched to a gene. This CDR3 spans 16 amino acids. The V gene's germline CDR1 is MGHRA and CDR2 YSYEKL. The CDR3 loop is CASSQDRTGGYYEQYF. CDR3 sequence (DNA): TGCGCCAGCAGCCAAGATCGAACAGGGGGTTACTACGAGCAGTACTTC.

The CDR3 coding sequence is TGTGCCTGGAGTGGGACAGGGCTTAATCACGAGCAGTACTTC. Its protein is CAWSGTGLNHEQYF. The chain has TRBV30 and TRBJ2-7; TRBD1 matches 8 bases. The CDR3 sequence is 14 residues long. Germline values: CDR1 GTSNPN, CDR2 SVGIG (reference sequence). Losses at the gene ends were 1 base for V and 5 bases for J; bases not matched to a gene: 7.

The count of this clone is one. The chain combines TRBV2 with TRBJ2-7; 7 bases are a match to TRBD1. The CDR3 spans 13 residues. CDR1 is SNHLY, CDR2 FYNNEI, per germline. Losses at the gene ends were 4 bases for V and 3 bases for J; bases not matched to a gene: 3. The CDR3 sequence: CASSADRDYEQYF. CDR3 nucleotides: TGTGCCAGCAGTGCCGACAGGGACTACGAGCAGTACTTC.

The chain combines TRBV18 with TRBJ1-5, with 9 bases that match TRBD1. The CDR3 spans 15 residues. With 3 bases clipped from V and 7 bases from J, the junction kept 7 bases outside the gene matches. CDR1 is KGHSH and CDR2 is LQKENI in the germline V gene. The CDR3 nucleotides read TGTGCCAGCTCACCCTTGGACAGGGGTTTCCAGCCCCAGCATTTT. It codes for CASSPLDRGFQPQHF.

The chain links TRBV7-3 to TRBJ1-1; the D gene is possibly TRBD1 (5 bases). The CDR3 totals 14 residues. Germline V gene lookup returns CDR1 SGHTA and CDR2 FQGTGA. V was clipped by 2 bases and J by 4 bases, with 11 bases between them. The CDR3 DNA follows: TGTGCCAGCAGCTTACAGGGAGGGAGCACTGAAGCTTTCTTT. Translated, it gives CASSLQGGSTEAFF. The full variable domain, completed using reference TRBV7-3 and TRBJ1-1, is GAGVSQTPSNKVTEKGKYVELRCDPISGHTALYWYRQSLGQGPEFLIYFQGTGAADDSGLPNDRFFAVRPEGSVSTLKIQRTERGDSAVYLCASSLQGGSTEAFFGQGTRLTVV.

Only a few counts were recorded for this clone. The chain joins TRBV5-6 to TRBJ1-2; 10 positions match TRBD1. Germline V lookup: CDR1 SGHDT, CDR2 YYEEEE. J gave up 7 bases and V 2 bases, and 11 bases lay outside the gene matches. This CDR3 has 16 residues. The CDR3: CASSFRQGARGSGYTF. CDR3 DNA: TGTGCCAGCAGCTTTCGACAGGGGGCGCGCGGGTCTGGCTACACCTTC.

The V gene is TRBV19, the J gene TRBJ2-3; 15 nucleotides agree with TRBD2. Germline-derived CDR1 and CDR2 are LNHDA and SQIVND (reference sequence). Unmatched junction bases numbered 8, after V lost 3 bases and J lost 1 base. The CDR3 is 19 amino acids. This chain's CDR3 is CASSIHWTSGRAGTDTQYF. The CDR3 coding sequence is TGTGCCAGTAGTATCCATTGGACTAGCGGGAGGGCCGGCACAGATACGCAGTATTTT.

This chain links TRBV6-1 with TRBJ1-6, with a possible D match to TRBD1 (6 bases). The V and J ends lost 0 bases and 7 bases respectively, with 13 bases between them. The CDR3 spans 16 residues. Germline V gene sequence: CDR1 MNHNS, CDR2 SASEGT. The chain's CDR3 is CASSEAVNRENSPLHF. The CDR3 DNA follows: TGTGCCAGCAGTGAAGCTGTAAACAGGGAGAATTCACCCCTCCACTTT.

The chain uses TRBV18 and TRBJ1-4; 7 bases are shared with TRBD1. Losses at the gene ends were 2 bases for V and 4 bases for J; bases not matched to a gene: 1. Germline CDR1 is KGHSH and CDR2 is LQKENI. CDR3 length equals 14 residues. CDR3 DNA sequence: TGTGCCAGCTCACCAGGGACAGTTAATGAAAAACTGTTTTTT. As protein: CASSPGTVNEKLFF. The full variable domain, rest sourced from reference TRBV18 and TRBJ1-4, is NAGVMQNPRHLVRRRGQEARLRCSPMKGHSHVYWYRQLPEEGLKFMVYLQKENIIDESGMPKERFSAEFPKEGPSILRIQQVVRGDSAAYFCASSPGTVNEKLFFGSGTQLSVL.

J is TRBJ1-1 and V is TRBV6-5, with D tentatively TRBD1 (5 bases). The germline gives CDR1 MNHEY, CDR2 SVGAGI. CDR3 length: 14 amino acids. Trimming shortened V by 2 bases and J by 5 bases, and 12 bases separated the two germline ends. DNA of the CDR3: TGTGCCAGCAGTTACAGGGGCCGAGGTACTGAAGCTTTCTTT. Translated: CASSYRGRGTEAFF.

This clone turned up a few times. The chain has TRBV30 and TRBJ2-1, with 7 positions matching TRBD1. This CDR3 has 15 amino acids. CDR1 is GTSNPN, CDR2 SVGIG, per germline (reference sequence). J gave up 5 bases and V 0 bases, and 7 bases lay outside the gene matches. CDR3 region: CAWSVGGIVNNEQFF. Here the CDR3 DNA reads TGTGCCTGGAGTGTAGGGGGCATAGTTAACAATGAGCAGTTCTTC.